The present TCR beta chain was sequenced within a study of T cells in Graves' hyperthyroidism and ophthalmopathy. This clonotype was counted many times. Trimming at V came to 6 bases and at J to 5 bases, leaving 6 bases not matched to a gene. Germline CDR1 reads MNHEY; CDR2 reads SMNVEV (reference sequence). There are 13 residues in the CDR3. It was RNA transcripts that yielded the amplified TCR beta CDR3 regions. First-round RT-PCR of the TCR CDR3 relied on the HTBI primer set. One entry per CDR3 protein results from TCRdb running MiXCR on the multiplex PCR reads. The repertoire holds hundreds of thousands of distinct CDR3 sequences, with over 10% as singletons.

The sequence was obtained from a woman aged 18 to 35 with Graves' hyperthyroidism. This chain connects TRBV27 to TRBJ2-5; 7 positions match TRBD2. Sequenced input: blood. The CDR3 sequence: CASRDAGVETQYF. The CDR3 DNA follows: TGTGCCAGCAGGGATGCGGGGGTTGAGACCCAGTACTTC.